The 11 T cell receptor beta chains listed next were all sequenced from one sample in a study of cytomegalovirus exposure and HLA in healthy donors. 60 Vbeta and 13 Jbeta primers were used in PCR. The table came from immunoSEQ multiplex PCR; TCRdb's copy has only in-frame clones and leaves some out. The sample holds under 200,000 clones, about 80% seen once. The sequencing sample was made of PBMCs. These TCRs come from a man between 45 and 60 years old in good health and CMV-seropositive.

The V gene is TRBV5-3, the J gene TRBJ1-2; unclear D gene. TRBV5-3 is flagged as an ORF with uncertain function. The length of the CDR3 is 15 residues. Trimming took off 6 bases at V and 4 bases at J, with 19 bases between the two ends. CDR3 DNA: TGTGCCAGAAAAAAGTGGGCAGTCCATCTCTATGGCTACACCTTC. The encoded protein is CARKKWAVHLYGYTF.

The chain couples TRBV5-1 to TRBJ2-7; 7 nucleotides match TRBD1. The CDR3 runs 13 residues. Germline CDR1 SGHRS, CDR2 YFSETQ. J was trimmed by 2 bases and V by 7 bases; bases with no gene match: 6. The CDR3 DNA reads as TGCGCCAGCCGACAGACAGGGACCTACGAGCAGTACTTC. Translation gives CASRQTGTYEQYF. The full variable domain, in which reference TRBV5-1 and TRBJ2-7 provide the parts outside the CDR3, is KAGVTQTPRYLIKTRGQQVTLSCSPISGHRSVSWYQQTPGQGLQFLFEYFSETQRNKGNFPGRFSGRQFSNSRSEMNVSTLELGDSALYLCASRQTGTYEQYFGPGTRLTVT.

This chain uses TRBV5-1 with TRBJ1-2, with D hard to call. V was shortened by 0 bases and J by 7 bases, with 10 bases between the two germline ends. This CDR3 has 13 residues. Looked up from germline, CDR1 is SGHRS and CDR2 is YFSETQ. CDR3 in DNA: TGCGCCAGCAGCTTGGGACATTATCCTGGCTACACCTTC. This translates into CASSLGHYPGYTF.

The chain recombines TRBV7-9 with TRBJ2-7; tentatively, D is TRBD2 (7 bases). The CDR3 sequence is 12 residues long. Germline V gives CDR1 SEHNR, CDR2 FQNEAQ (reference sequence). Trimming stripped 9 bases from V and 3 bases from J, with 12 bases between. CDR3 amino acids: CASRGGGYEQYF. CDR3 coding DNA: TGTGCCAGTAGGGGGGGCGGCTACGAGCAGTACTTC.

The chain uses TRBV27 and TRBJ2-7, with D uncertain. Germline values: CDR1 MNHEY, CDR2 SMNVEV (reference sequence). Trimming took 3 bases from V and 3 from J, leaving 9 bases between them. The CDR3 covers 13 residues. CDR3 residues: CASSFYPGYEQYF. The DNA of the CDR3 is TGTGCCAGCAGTTTTTATCCAGGCTACGAGCAGTACTTC.

The chain recombines TRBV15 with TRBJ1-6; the D gene is possibly TRBD1 (6 bases). Germline V gene data show CDR1 as LNHNV and CDR2 as YYDKDF (reference sequence). The CDR3 runs to 14 residues. V shed 0 bases and J shed 7 bases, with 7 bases lying between them. The CDR3 bases are TGTGCCACCAGCAGAGAAACAGGGAATTCACCCCTCCACTTT. This codes for CATSRETGNSPLHF.

The chain joins TRBV4-1 to TRBJ2-7, with D tentatively TRBD2 (7 bases). Germline V gene data show CDR1 as MGHRA and CDR2 as YSYEKL. The CDR3 sequence is 15 residues long. The V end was cut by 3 bases, the J end by 1 base, with 13 bases between. The CDR3 region has the DNA TGCGCCAGCAGCCAGGGGGGGGGCCGATCCTACGAGCAGTACGTC. This translates into CASSQGGGRSYEQYV.

This chain connects TRBV7-2 to TRBJ1-1, with TRBD1 identical over 9 bases. The J segment lost 3 bases and the V segment lost 6 bases, leaving 2 bases of the junction unmatched. The V gene's germline CDR1 is SGHTA and CDR2 FQGNSA. This CDR3 has 13 residues. The CDR3 region is CASRRDRDTEAFF. CDR3 coding DNA: TGTGCCAGCAGGCGGGACAGGGACACTGAAGCTTTCTTT.

The V gene is TRBV11-3, the J gene TRBJ2-1; weak D call: TRBD2 (7 bases). Germline V lookup: CDR1 SGHNT, CDR2 YENEEA. The CDR3 is 15 residues long. Trimming took off 1 base at V and 4 bases at J, with 11 bases between the two ends. The CDR3 DNA reads TGTGCCAGCAGCTTAGGGCGGGGGCAATACAATGAGCAGTTCTTC. Protein product: CASSLGRGQYNEQFF.

The J gene is TRBJ2-1, the V gene TRBV6-5; 9 nucleotides agree with TRBD1. The CDR3 is 15 amino acids. The germline V gene has CDR1 MNHEY and CDR2 SVGAGI. The ends lost 6 bases at V and 1 base at J; junction bases unmatched: 4. The CDR3 region is CASSQGTGSYNEQFF. CDR3 DNA: TGTGCCAGCAGCCAGGGGACAGGGTCCTACAATGAGCAGTTCTTC.

The chain carries TRBV13 and TRBJ2-5; TRBD2 is a possible D gene (6 bases). CDR1 is PRHDT and CDR2 is FYEKMQ in the germline V gene (reference sequence). Trimming cost V 3 bases and J 2 bases, with 10 bases left between them. The CDR3 spans 14 residues. CDR3 protein: CASSLGRRQETQYF. The DNA for the CDR3 is TGTGCCAGCAGCTTGGGGAGGAGACAAGAGACCCAGTACTTC.